The 24 T cell receptor beta chains in this list originate from one sample, sequenced in a study of identical twins. MiXCR was run by TCRdb on the 5' RACE reads, yielding one entry per CDR3 protein. This sample carries hundreds of thousands of distinct CDR3 sequences, approximately 8.5% of them seen once, and the ten largest clones take roughly 2.1%. The sample also formed part of further work on yellow fever vaccine responses in identical twins.

The sample comprised memory (CD45RO+) T cells sorted from blood. These receptors originate from a woman aged 18 to 35 in good health.

This clonotype was recorded a few times. The V and J genes are TRBV7-2 and TRBJ2-5; 12 bases map to TRBD2. The V gene end was trimmed by 5 bases and the J gene end by 4 bases; junction bases not matched to a gene: 8. The CDR3 sequence is 16 residues long. Per the germline V gene, CDR1 is SGHTA and CDR2 is FQGNSA. Written as DNA, the CDR3 is TGTGCCAGCAGCCTCCTCCCGGGACTAGCGGGAGAGACCCAGTACTTC. Translated, it gives CASSLLPGLAGETQYF. Complete variable domain (other parts from reference TRBV7-2 and TRBJ2-5): GAGVSQSPSNKVTEKGKDVELRCDPISGHTALYWYRQSLGQGLEFLIYFQGNSAPDKSGLPSDRFSAERTGGSVSTLTIQRTQQEDSAVYLCASSLLPGLAGETQYFGPGTRLLVL.

This clonotype has a single count. The chain carries TRBV3-1 and TRBJ2-1; 9 nucleotides line up with TRBD2. Germline CDR1 LGHDT, CDR2 YNNKEL (reference sequence). The CDR3 has 18 residues. As DNA, the CDR3 is TGTACCATCAGCAAACCGGGACTAGCTCGTGGGAGGAGTGGTGAGCAGTTCTTC. Protein: CTISKPGLARGRSGEQFF.

At least ten counts were recorded for this clonotype. The CDR3 nucleotides read TGTGCCAGCAGCCAAGACCCGGCCTACGAGCAGTACTTC. Residues: CASSQDPAYEQYF. V is TRBV12-3 or TRBV12-4 and J is TRBJ2-7; D call uncertain. With 6 bases removed from V and 2 bases from J, the gap between germline ends came to 11 bases. CDR3 length: 13 amino acids.

This clonotype was picked up many times. This chain links TRBV10-3 with TRBJ2-1; no firm D call. V lost 0 bases, J lost 12 bases, and 9 bases lay in between. CDR3 length equals 12 residues. CDR1 ENHRY and CDR2 SYGVKD come from the germline V gene. CDR3 residues: CAISESAPVQFF. In DNA form, the CDR3 reads TGTGCCATCAGTGAGTCTGCCCCAGTGCAGTTCTTC.

V is TRBV29-1 and J is TRBJ2-3; perhaps D is TRBD1 or TRBD2 (5 bases each). The CDR3 extends over 13 amino acids. Germline CDR1 and CDR2: SQVTM and ANQGSEA. Trimming took 2 bases from V and 7 from J, leaving 13 bases between them. CDR3 loop: CSVETGAAYTQYF. The CDR3 bases are TGCAGCGTTGAAACCGGGGCCGCATATACGCAGTATTTT.

This clonotype was detected many times. Written as DNA, the CDR3 is TGTGCCAGCAGTTTCTGGGCGGGAGGCACAGATACGCAGTATTTT. Translated: CASSFWAGGTDTQYF. The chain joins TRBV12-3 or TRBV12-4 to TRBJ2-3, with TRBD2 matching over 7 bases. This CDR3 comprises 15 residues. V shed 3 bases, J shed 1 base, and the junction held 4 bases outside the gene matches.

This clonotype was seen a handful of times. J is TRBJ2-5 and V is TRBV18; D call uncertain. V was trimmed by 0 bases and J by 2 bases, leaving 4 bases between them. Germline CDR1 KGHSH, CDR2 LQKENI. The CDR3 is made up of 13 amino acids. CDR3 loop: CASSPPYQETQYF. CDR3 nucleotide sequence: TGTGCCAGCTCACCACCTTATCAAGAGACCCAGTACTTC.

The genes are TRBV27 and TRBJ2-2, with 8 bases matching TRBD1. Germline CDR1 is MNHEY and CDR2 is SMNVEV (reference sequence). The length of the CDR3 is 14 residues. Trimming at V came to 6 bases and at J to 4 bases, leaving 4 bases not matched to a gene. Here the CDR3 DNA reads TGTGCCAGCAGCCCACAGGGGGTCACCGGGGAGCTGTTTTTT. The encoded protein is CASSPQGVTGELFF.

This chain links TRBV28 with TRBJ1-4; 7 bases are a match to TRBD1. Per germline, CDR1 MDHEN and CDR2 SYDVKM. V gave up 5 bases and J gave up 3 bases; unmatched junction bases: 9. The CDR3 totals 16 residues. The CDR3 is CASSPTGIRANEKLFF. In nucleotides, the CDR3 is TGTGCCAGCAGTCCGACAGGGATAAGGGCTAATGAAAAACTGTTTTTT. The full variable domain, its missing parts supplied by reference TRBV28 and TRBJ1-4, is DVKVTQSSRYLVKRTGEKVFLECVQDMDHENMFWYRQDPGLGLRLIYFSYDVKMKEKGDIPEGYSVSREKKERFSLILESASTNQTSMYLCASSPTGIRANEKLFFGSGTQLSVL.

This clonotype was detected ten times or more. The chain recombines TRBV6-1 with TRBJ1-5, with 10 positions matching TRBD1. Germline values: CDR1 MNHNS, CDR2 SASEGT. This CDR3 is 15 amino acids long. V dropped 8 bases and J dropped 6; count of bases not matched to a gene: 10. The chain's CDR3 is CASDLTGGEGQPQHF. Here the CDR3 DNA reads TGTGCCAGCGACCTGACAGGGGGCGAGGGTCAGCCCCAGCATTTT.

The genes are TRBV7-2 and TRBJ2-1; a weak D match, TRBD2 (5 bases). Trimming took off 1 base at V and 1 base at J, with 8 bases between the two ends. The CDR3 is 15 amino acids. From germline, CDR1 is SGHTA and CDR2 FQGNSA. The CDR3 nucleotides read TGTGCCAGCAGCTTAGGCGGGCCGTCCTACAATGAGCAGTTCTTC. Encoded protein: CASSLGGPSYNEQFF.

This clonotype came up many times. The gene calls are TRBV10-3 and TRBJ2-1; 10 positions match TRBD2. CDR3 length: 15 residues. The J segment lost 8 bases and the V segment lost 3 bases, leaving 7 bases of the junction unmatched. Germline CDR1 reads ENHRY; CDR2 reads SYGVKD. CDR3 sequence (DNA): TGTGCCATCAGTGACTCCAGCGGGGGGGCAGATGAGCAGTTCTTC. Its translation: CAISDSSGGADEQFF.

This clonotype was detected a few times. The chain recombines TRBV25-1 with TRBJ2-1, with a weak D call TRBD1 (6 bases). CDR1 and CDR2 from the germline V gene are MGHDK and SYGVNS. The CDR3 has 12 amino acids. V was pared by 8 bases and J by 15 bases, with 20 bases between. The CDR3, as DNA: TGTGCCAGCCAAACCAAACAGGGTATACTGTTCTTC. This encodes CASQTKQGILFF.

This clonotype was counted a few times. The gene calls are TRBV20-1 and TRBJ1-1, with D uncertain. Trimming removed 7 bases from V and 9 bases from J, with 15 bases in between. The CDR3 totals 11 residues. CDR1 is DFQATT, CDR2 SNEGSKA, per germline (reference sequence). The CDR3 DNA is TGCAGTGACCAGTCCGGGATTCAAGCTTTCTTT. Translation gives CSDQSGIQAFF.

This clonotype has more than one count but fewer than ten. CDR3 region: CASSLRPGRDPSNEQFF. CDR3 sequence (DNA): TGTGCCAGCAGCTTAAGACCAGGCCGGGACCCATCCAATGAGCAGTTCTTC. The genes are TRBV7-7 and TRBJ2-1, with D perhaps being TRBD1 or TRBD2 (5 bases each). This CDR3 has 17 amino acids. The ends were cut back, 2 bases at V and 6 bases at J, with 20 bases in the middle. Germline V gives CDR1 SSHAT, CDR2 FNYEAQ (reference sequence). Full variable domain (missing parts from reference TRBV7-7 and TRBJ2-1): GAGVSQSPRYKVTKRGQDVTLRCDPISSHATLYWYQQALGQGPEFLTYFNYEAQPDKSGLPSDRFSAERPEGSISTLTIQRTEQRDSAMYRCASSLRPGRDPSNEQFFGPGTRLTVL.

This clonotype has ten or more counts. The rearrangement uses TRBV7-9 and TRBJ2-5; the D is unclear. The germline V gene has CDR1 SEHNR and CDR2 FQNEAQ (reference sequence). Trimming removed 3 bases at V and 5 bases at J, with 4 bases between. The CDR3 totals 11 residues. The CDR3 here is CASSLMETQYF. The DNA for the CDR3 is TGTGCCAGCAGCTTGATGGAGACCCAGTACTTC.

The V gene is TRBV7-9, the J gene TRBJ1-1; D not certain. The CDR3 runs 12 residues. The germline V gene has CDR1 SEHNR and CDR2 FQNEAQ (reference sequence). V gave up 1 base and J gave up 5 bases, with 5 bases separating them. The CDR3 DNA is TGTGCCAGCAGCTTAGGGTGGACTGAAGCTTTCTTT. It yields the protein CASSLGWTEAFF.

This chain uses TRBV3-1 with TRBJ1-4; D gene ambiguous. The V and J ends lost 2 bases and 5 bases respectively, with 9 bases between them. CDR1 and CDR2 from the germline V gene are LGHDT and YNNKEL (reference sequence). The CDR3 has 14 residues. The CDR3 bases are TGTGCCAGCAGCCAAAGTTCGGGAAATGAAAAACTGTTTTTT. Translation: CASSQSSGNEKLFF. The entire variable domain, with the rest obtained from reference TRBV3-1 and TRBJ1-4, is as follows: DTAVSQTPKYLVTQMGNDKSIKCEQNLGHDTMYWYKQDSKKFLKIMFSYNNKELIINETVPNRFSPKSPDKAHLNLHINSLELGDSAVYFCASSQSSGNEKLFFGSGTQLSVL.

V gene TRBV7-2 combines with J gene TRBJ2-3; a weak D match, TRBD2 (5 bases). CDR1 and CDR2 from the germline V gene are SGHTA and FQGNSA. The V end was cut by 6 bases, the J end by 0 bases, with 13 bases between. The CDR3 is 15 amino acids. The CDR3 region has the DNA TGTGCCAGCAGACTAGTCTCCTCTAGCACAGATACGCAGTATTTT. It is translated as CASRLVSSSTDTQYF.

This clonotype was seen repeatedly, ten times or more. The chain links TRBV11-2 to TRBJ1-2; D is undetermined. The CDR3 contains 12 residues. Looked up from germline, CDR1 is SGHAT and CDR2 is FQNNGV. The V end lost 1 base, the J end lost 7 bases, and 7 bases lay between the germline ends. The CDR3 DNA follows: TGTGCCAGCAGCTTAGCCCCCGCTGGCTACACCTTC. Translated: CASSLAPAGYTF.

The chain couples TRBV20-1 to TRBJ2-5, with TRBD1 matching over 8 bases. CDR1 and CDR2 (germline): DFQATT, SNEGSKA (reference sequence). Unmatched junction bases numbered 5, after V lost 3 bases and J lost 2 bases. The CDR3 has 14 residues. CDR3 loop: CSARMDRAQETQYF. The CDR3 bases are TGCAGTGCTAGGATGGACAGGGCTCAAGAGACCCAGTACTTC.

This chain links TRBV23-1 with TRBJ2-3; 7 bases align to TRBD2. TRBV23-1 is sorted into the ORF group, with uncertain function. The J segment lost 2 bases and the V segment lost 0 bases, leaving 5 bases of the junction unmatched. This CDR3 has 16 amino acids. The CDR3 reads CASSQSLRENTDTQYF. The CDR3 DNA sequence: TGCGCCAGCAGTCAATCTTTGCGGGAGAACACAGATACGCAGTATTTT.

This clonotype was detected only a few times. The genes are TRBV10-3 and TRBJ2-7; the match to TRBD2 covers 9 bases. Trimming at V came to 1 base and at J to 5 bases, leaving 6 bases not matched to a gene. CDR3 size: 15 residues. The germline V gene has CDR1 ENHRY and CDR2 SYGVKD. The CDR3 DNA sequence: TGTGCCATCAGTGAGTTTGCGGGAGGGTTCGACGAGCAGTACTTC. It specifies CAISEFAGGFDEQYF.

At least ten counts were recorded for this clonotype. The rearrangement links TRBV18 to TRBJ2-7, with 12 bases fitting TRBD2. The CDR3 is 15 residues long. Germline V lookup: CDR1 KGHSH, CDR2 LQKENI. The V gene end was trimmed by 5 bases and the J gene end by 5 bases; junction bases not matched to a gene: 7. The CDR3 bases are TGTGCCAGCTCAGAACGACTAGCGGGAGCCCACGAGCAGTACTTC. Translated, it gives CASSERLAGAHEQYF.